The sequence of this T cell receptor beta chain was determined in a study of T cell responses to AZD1222 COVID-19 vaccine. TCRdb's copy holds only in-frame clones and misses some; the assay was immunoSEQ multiplex PCR. The table shows some 190,000 clones, with approximately 90% occurring only once. The V and J ends lost 5 bases and 5 bases, in that order; junction bases with no gene match: 12. This CDR3 is built from 18 residues. Looked up from germline, CDR1 is LNHDA and CDR2 is SQIVND (reference sequence). On this clone: Its cognate antigen is unknown.

Study observations and caveats: It should be noted that donors were predominantly white British and more often female, and clonal diversity was possibly underestimated. Epitopes outside B.1.351 and B.1.1.7 mutated regions reportedly drew nearly half of spike TCRs. The repertoires were collected only after the peak T cell response. Spike-specific TCR breadth and depth both grew after two AZD1222 doses.

V and J are TRBV19 and TRBJ2-3; 14 bases map to TRBD2. This TCR was recovered from an adult who received the AZD1222 COVID-19 vaccine. The sequencing used peripheral blood, collected 28 days after the second AZD1222 dose. CDR3 sequence reads: CASSPGLAGAGGRDTQYF. As DNA, the CDR3 is TGTGCCAGTAGTCCGGGACTAGCGGGAGCCGGTGGGAGAGATACGCAGTATTTT.